This TCR beta chain was profiled in a study of regulatory T cells in long-lasting Graves disease. Study in general: Graves' disease counted as persistent after over 5 years of antithyroid drugs with positive TSH receptor antibodies.

CDR3 length: 14 amino acids. Trimming took 5 bases from V and 3 from J, leaving 14 bases between them. CDR1 is SEHNR and CDR2 is FQNEAQ in the germline V gene (reference sequence). The sample's time point: persistent/refractory GD, antithyroid drugs over 5 years with positive TRAb. Construction of the TCR library relied on RNA isolated from PBMCs. Findings of the study overall: The study found lower TCR diversity in persistent Graves' patients than in newly diagnosed ones. The small sample size may have reduced accuracy. Under persistent disease, TRBV28, TRBJ1-2 and TRBJ2-5 were used preferentially.

This clonotype was recorded many times. The antigen is undetermined. Arm-PCR of CDR3 regions with iRepertoire HTBI primers generated TCR beta libraries. TCRdb re-analysed the multiplex PCR reads in MiXCR, keeping a single row per CDR3 protein. The table includes some 440,000 distinct CDR3 sequences, 20% detected once. The material sequenced was peripheral blood mononuclear cells (PBMCs), taken when the disease was refractory, from a patient treated with antithyroid drugs. The TCR originated in a female donor with Graves disease. The genes are TRBV7-9 and TRBJ2-7; D is possibly TRBD1 or TRBD2 (7 bases each). The CDR3 DNA reads TGTGCCAGCAGCCCCAGGGGGGGGGTCTACGAGCAGTACTTC. Translating gives CASSPRGGVYEQYF.